The source of this TCR beta chain is a study of response to subunit inactivated influenza vaccine. General study results and limits: Few additional T cells are recruited per seasonal influenza vaccination, authors suggested.

TCRdb processed the RT-PCR reads anew with MiXCR; each CDR3 protein has one entry. This sample has about 650,000 distinct CDR3 sequences; about 15% occur once, and the top ten carry roughly 7.2%. Only a few counts were recorded for this clonotype. Its target is not known. Deletions cut 1 base from V and 7 bases from J, with 13 bases between. This CDR3 spans 15 amino acids. CDR1 is SGHTA and CDR2 is FQGTGA in the germline V gene. The clonotype originates from a man in his fifties who received an inactivated influenza vaccine. This chain uses TRBV7-3 with TRBJ2-2; tentative D call: TRBD1 (5 bases). The input for sequencing was PBMCs from blood, taken 14 days before vaccination. The DNA for the CDR3 is TGTGCCAGCAGCTTAATTCAGGGCGCGGACGGGGAGCTGTTTTTT. Its protein product is CASSLIQGADGELFF.